The 10 T cell receptor beta chains below come from one sample, sequenced in a study of blood T cell repertoires in COVID-19 (dated by TCRdb to 2018 to 2020). Library construction relied on the immunoSEQ multiplex PCR assay. TCRdb took this table from immuneACCESS and kept in-frame rearrangements with V and J called. Such tables lack part of the clones; where checked against another copy, unresolved V genes explain under half of the gap, and the rest is unexplained. The sample table shows about 190,000 clones, and roughly 82% are seen once. The top ten clones comprise around 7.8% of the sample. Sequencing was carried out using peripheral blood. Receptors were obtained from a woman aged 55-69 years with COVID-19, enrolled during active disease.

This clone occurred a few times. CDR3 protein: CASRTGYDEQFF. In nucleotides, the CDR3 is TGTGCCAGCAGGACAGGGTATGATGAGCAGTTCTTC. The chain employs TRBV2 and TRBJ2-1, with TRBD1 matching over 7 bases. This CDR3 comprises 12 residues. Looked up from germline, CDR1 is SNHLY and CDR2 is FYNNEI. The junction had 4 bases not matched to a gene; V was cut back by 6 bases and J by 8 bases.

This clone was detected a few times. This chain joins TRBV2 and TRBJ2-1, with a weak D call TRBD2 (5 bases). The length of the CDR3 is 13 residues. Germline V gives CDR1 SNHLY, CDR2 FYNNEI. V dropped 5 bases and J dropped 1 base, with 6 bases sitting between them. CDR3 in DNA: TGTGCCAGCAGTTTAGCGTCCTACAATGAGCAGTTCTTC. It encodes CASSLASYNEQFF.

This clone was detected only a few times. The chain couples TRBV12-3 or TRBV12-4 to TRBJ1-2; possibly TRBD1 for D (5 bases). The CDR3 has 13 residues. The germline V and J ends were trimmed by 3 bases and 8 bases, with 13 bases remaining between them. CDR3 sequence (DNA): TGTGCCAGCAGTTTGGGCGACAGATCCGGCTACACCTTC. Its protein product is CASSLGDRSGYTF.

V is TRBV18 and J is TRBJ1-2, with D possibly matching TRBD1 (6 bases). V dropped 2 bases and J dropped 8 bases, with 15 bases sitting between them. Germline loops: CDR1 KGHSH, CDR2 LQKENI. The CDR3 runs 14 residues. CDR3 sequence: CASSPVKKQGGYTF. Here the CDR3 DNA reads TGTGCCAGCTCACCAGTAAAGAAACAGGGCGGCTACACCTTC.

The V and J genes are TRBV7-8 and TRBJ1-1; D unclear. Germline V gives CDR1 SGHVS, CDR2 FQNEAQ. The CDR3 extends over 13 amino acids. V was pared by 5 bases and J by 1 base, with 8 bases between. CDR3 loop: CASSEHRNTEAFF. The DNA for the CDR3 is TGTGCCAGCAGCGAGCATCGGAACACTGAAGCTTTCTTT.

The V call is TRBV27, the J call TRBJ2-1; TRBD2 is a possible D gene (5 bases). Germline V lookup: CDR1 MNHEY, CDR2 SMNVEV (reference sequence). This CDR3 has 15 residues. V lost 3 bases and J lost 0, with 9 bases in between. CDR3 amino acids: CASSLGVPSYNEQFF. CDR3 coding DNA: TGTGCCAGCAGTTTGGGAGTCCCCTCCTACAATGAGCAGTTCTTC.

This chain uses TRBV7-9 with TRBJ2-2; tentative D call: TRBD2 (6 bases). Germline CDR1 and CDR2: SEHNR and FQNEAQ (reference sequence). The germline V and J ends were trimmed by 7 bases and 6 bases, with 24 bases remaining between them. The CDR3 is made up of 17 amino acids. CDR3 region: CASTPPGVAGKSGELFF. The CDR3 DNA follows: TGTGCCAGCACCCCCCCGGGGGTGGCGGGAAAATCCGGGGAGCTGTTTTTT.

This clone was counted a single time. Additional DNA sequences in this sample encode the identical CDR3. The chain carries TRBV2 and TRBJ2-1; TRBD1 aligns across 9 bases. In germline, CDR1 is SNHLY, CDR2 FYNNEI. J was trimmed by 4 bases and V by 6 bases; bases with no gene match: 7. The CDR3 has 15 amino acids. The CDR3 reads CASSLTGGSYNEQFF. DNA of the CDR3: TGTGCCAGCAGCCTAACAGGGGGCTCTTACAATGAGCAGTTCTTC.

Details on this clone: Other DNA sequences within the sample encode an identical CDR3. The CDR3, as DNA: TGTGCCAGCAGCCAAGGGCAGGGAAGGAGCTATGGCTACACCTTC. Protein product: CASSQGQGRSYGYTF. The chain employs TRBV14 and TRBJ1-2, with D possibly TRBD1 on 5 matching bases. Trimming removed 1 base from V and 4 bases from J, with 13 bases in between. The germline V gene has CDR1 SGHDN and CDR2 FVKESK. The CDR3 loop spans 15 amino acids.

CDR3 residues: CASSLRQGVMGEQFF. CDR3 bases: TGTGCCAGCAGTCTCAGACAGGGGGTTATGGGTGAGCAGTTCTTC. The rearrangement links TRBV28 to TRBJ2-1, with TRBD1 identical over 9 bases. CDR3 size: 15 residues. Germline-derived CDR1 and CDR2 are MDHEN and SYDVKM. V was pared by 5 bases and J by 9 bases, with 11 bases of the junction left unmatched.